Listed here are 10 T cell receptor beta chains from one sample, sequenced in a study of CD8 T cells in ankylosing spondylitis. TCRdb re-derived calls from the 5' RACE reads in MiXCR, one entry per CDR3 protein. The table includes roughly 230,000 distinct CDR3 sequences, about a sixth detected once. The sample taken for sequencing was blood, either unsorted or a sorted T cell fraction (not recorded which). The receptors were sampled from a male donor with ankylosing spondylitis or in good health (not recorded which).

This clonotype was observed at least ten times. V and J are TRBV9 and TRBJ2-7; 8 bases fit TRBD2. The germline V gene has CDR1 SGDLS and CDR2 YYNGEE. Trimming at V came to 1 base and at J to 6 bases, leaving 12 bases not matched to a gene. The CDR3 is made up of 16 amino acids. The CDR3 reads CASSVFLASGSSEQYF. CDR3 DNA sequence: TGTGCCAGCAGCGTATTTCTGGCCAGCGGGAGCAGCGAGCAGTACTTC.

This clonotype has only a few counts. V and J are TRBV6-1 and TRBJ1-5; 9 nucleotides match TRBD1. Per the germline V gene, CDR1 is MNHNS and CDR2 is SASEGT. V dropped 6 bases and J dropped 5; count of bases not matched to a gene: 5. The CDR3 sequence is 14 residues long. As DNA, the CDR3 is TGTGCCAGCAGCTCCGGGACAGGGTATCAGCCCCAGCATTTT. It translates to CASSSGTGYQPQHF.

This clonotype showed up many times. The J gene is TRBJ2-7, the V gene TRBV3-1, with D maybe TRBD2 (6 bases). V lost 1 base, J lost 0 bases, and 13 bases lay in between. CDR1 is LGHDT, CDR2 YNNKEL, per germline (reference sequence). The CDR3 consists of 16 residues. CDR3 in amino acids: CASSQVVAANSYEQYF. As DNA, the CDR3 is TGTGCCAGCAGCCAAGTTGTAGCGGCCAACTCCTACGAGCAGTACTTC.

This chain connects TRBV20-1 to TRBJ1-6; no firm D call. The V end was cut by 1 base, the J end by 14 bases, with 24 bases between. The CDR3 contains 16 residues. Germline loops: CDR1 DFQATT, CDR2 SNEGSKA (reference sequence). In DNA form, the CDR3 reads TGCAGTGCTAGAGCTCCACCGGAAAGAGGAGTTATCTCCCTCCACTTT. It specifies CSARAPPERGVISLHF.

Many counts were recorded for this clonotype. The chain carries TRBV27 and TRBJ2-7; weak D call: TRBD2 (5 bases). This CDR3 comprises 14 residues. The V end lost 6 bases, the J end lost 3 bases, and 15 bases lay between the germline ends. Germline V CDR1 and CDR2: MNHEY, SMNVEV (reference sequence). The CDR3 sequence: CASRTQGSYYEQYF. CDR3 coding DNA: TGTGCCAGCAGAACTCAAGGGAGTTACTACGAGCAGTACTTC.

This chain connects TRBV27 to TRBJ2-1, with unresolved D. In germline, CDR1 is MNHEY, CDR2 SMNVEV (reference sequence). This CDR3 has 14 residues. The V and J ends lost 5 bases and 0 bases respectively, with 8 bases between them. The CDR3 sequence: CASSMRSSYNEQFF. CDR3 DNA: TGTGCCAGCAGTATGCGGAGCTCCTACAATGAGCAGTTCTTC.

This clonotype appeared a few times. This sequence joins TRBV7-6 and TRBJ1-2, with 9 positions matching TRBD1. J was trimmed by 4 bases and V by 1 base; bases with no gene match: 4. The length of the CDR3 is 15 residues. The germline CDR1 and CDR2 sequences are SGHVS and FNYEAQ. The CDR3 protein is CASSLEATGGYGYTF. As DNA, the CDR3 is TGTGCCAGCAGCTTAGAGGCGACAGGGGGCTATGGCTACACCTTC.

The chain couples TRBV20-1 to TRBJ1-5, with D maybe TRBD1 (6 bases). V lost 2 bases and J lost 5, with 16 bases in between. Germline V gene sequence: CDR1 DFQATT, CDR2 SNEGSKA (reference sequence). The CDR3 covers 15 residues. CDR3 DNA sequence: TGCAGTGCTAGATCCTCTCGAGGACAGTATCAGCCCCAGCATTTT. This gives the protein CSARSSRGQYQPQHF.

The genes are TRBV25-1 and TRBJ2-3; D is ambiguous. There are 16 residues in the CDR3. V dropped 3 bases and J dropped 4 bases, with 17 bases sitting between them. Germline assignment: CDR1 MGHDK and CDR2 SYGVNS. This CDR3 is CASSDGSAYSSDTQYF. The CDR3 bases are TGTGCCAGCAGTGACGGTTCGGCTTACTCCTCAGATACGCAGTATTTT.

This clonotype has more than one count but fewer than ten. The chain uses TRBV5-1 and TRBJ2-7; TRBD1 agrees at 8 bases. Germline lookup yields CDR1 SGHRS and CDR2 YFSETQ. The ends lost 0 bases at V and 7 bases at J; junction bases unmatched: 9. CDR3 size: 15 residues. The CDR3 DNA sequence: TGCGCCAGCAGCTTGGACGGACAGGGTAATTTTGAGCAGTACTTC. Translation: CASSLDGQGNFEQYF.